This T cell receptor beta chain originates from a study of shared clonotypes between healthy human individuals. The method was immunoSEQ multiplex PCR; TCRdb's version includes in-frame clones alone and lacks a portion of them. Among approximately 2,200,000 clones, roughly 91% were seen once, and the ten largest hold roughly 1.8%. CDR3 length: 15 amino acids. The germline V gene encodes CDR1 SQVTM and CDR2 ANQGSEA. Positive CCR7 selection of CD45RO-negative cells yielded the naive CD8 cells, and terminally differentiated effector memory CD45RA+ cells were excluded. Sequencing was done on a sample of naive CD8+ T cells from PBMCs. This clonotype was obtained from a man younger than 35 in good health. Some clones in this sample may be carry-over from other donors' samples. The chain is built from TRBV29-1 and TRBJ2-5; D uncertain. The J call may be wrong; the DNA end is better matched by TRBJ2-7. The CDR3 loop reads CSVEGDWLSSYEQYF. CDR3 in DNA: TGCAGCGTTGAAGGAGACTGGTTGAGCTCCTACGAGCAGTACTTC.